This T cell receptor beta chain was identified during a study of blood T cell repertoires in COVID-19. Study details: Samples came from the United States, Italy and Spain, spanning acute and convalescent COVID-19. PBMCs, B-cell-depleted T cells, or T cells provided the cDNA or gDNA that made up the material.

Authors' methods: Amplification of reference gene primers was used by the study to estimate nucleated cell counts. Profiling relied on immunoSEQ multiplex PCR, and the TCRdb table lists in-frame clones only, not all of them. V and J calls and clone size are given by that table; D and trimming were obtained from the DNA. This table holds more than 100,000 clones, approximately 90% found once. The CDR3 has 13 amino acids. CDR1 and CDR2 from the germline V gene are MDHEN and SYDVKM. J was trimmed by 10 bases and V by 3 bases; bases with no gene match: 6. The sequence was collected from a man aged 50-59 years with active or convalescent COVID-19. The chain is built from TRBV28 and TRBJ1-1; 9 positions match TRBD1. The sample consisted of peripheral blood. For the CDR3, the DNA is TGTGCCAGCAGTTTCCTGGACAGGGGAGTAGCTTTCTTT. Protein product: CASSFLDRGVAFF.